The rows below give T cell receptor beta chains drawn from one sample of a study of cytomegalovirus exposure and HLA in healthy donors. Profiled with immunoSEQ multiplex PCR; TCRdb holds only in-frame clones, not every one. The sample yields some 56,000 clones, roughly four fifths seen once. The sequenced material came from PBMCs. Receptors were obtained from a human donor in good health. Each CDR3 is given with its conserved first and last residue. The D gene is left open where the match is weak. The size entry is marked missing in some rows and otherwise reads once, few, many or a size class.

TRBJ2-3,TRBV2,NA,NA,TGTGCCAGCAGTGAAACTCGCCTCAGGACTTCACGCACAGATACGCAGTATTTT,CASSETRLRTSRTDTQYF
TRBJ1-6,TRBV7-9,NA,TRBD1,TGTGCCAGCAGCAGACGACAGGGTAATTCACCCCTCCACTTT,CASSRRQGNSPLHF
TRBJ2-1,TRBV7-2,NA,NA,TGTGCCAGCAGCCAGCGGGTAAGCTCCTACAATGAGCAGTTCTTC,CASSQRVSSYNEQFF
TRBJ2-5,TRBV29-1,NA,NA,TGCAGCGCGCGAGGTGGCGGACAAGAGACCCAGTACTTC,CSARGGGQETQYF
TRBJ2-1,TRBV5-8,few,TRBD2,TGTGCCAGCGGGGGGGTCGGTGAGCAGTTCTTC,CASGGVGEQFF
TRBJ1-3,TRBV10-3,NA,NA,TGTGCCACCAAATGGCCTGGAGGGGTGCTCTCTGGAAACACCATATATTTT,CATKWPGGVLSGNTIYF
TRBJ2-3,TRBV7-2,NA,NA,TGTGCCAGCAGCATAAGCTATACGCAGTATTTT,CASSISYTQYF
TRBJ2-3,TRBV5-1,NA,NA,TGCGCCAGCAGCTTGTGGGGGCGCACAGATACGCAGTATTTT,CASSLWGRTDTQYF
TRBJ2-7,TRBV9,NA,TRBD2,TGTGCCAGCAGCGCGGGACTAGCGGTCTACGAGCAGTACTTC,CASSAGLAVYEQYF
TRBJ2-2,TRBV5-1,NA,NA,TGCGCCAGCAGTATCGGGGGATATGTTGCCGGGGAGCTGTTTTTT,CASSIGGYVAGELFF
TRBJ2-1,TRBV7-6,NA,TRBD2,TGTGCCAGCAGCCTAGCGGGAGGGTACAATGAGCAGTTCTTC,CASSLAGGYNEQFF
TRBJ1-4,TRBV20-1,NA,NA,TGCAGTTATCAGTTCAATGAAAAACTGTTTTTT,CSYQFNEKLFF
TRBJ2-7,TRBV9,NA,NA,TGTGCCAGCAGCGGAGGGTTGACCTACGAGCAGTACTTC,CASSGGLTYEQYF
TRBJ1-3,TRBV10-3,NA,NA,TGTGCCATCACTCCTTCACAGACACTCGGCGCTGGAAACACCATATATTTT,CAITPSQTLGAGNTIYF
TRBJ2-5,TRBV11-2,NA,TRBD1,TGTGCCAGCAGCTCCCCCGGGACAGGGTCGGAGACCCAGTACTTC,CASSSPGTGSETQYF
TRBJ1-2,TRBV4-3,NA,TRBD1,TGCGCCAGCAGCCATGGGACAGGGACCTCTTCGGACCGCTATGGCTACACCTTC,CASSHGTGTSSDRYGYTF
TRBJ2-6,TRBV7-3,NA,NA,TGTGCCAGCAGCTCGTCTGGGGCCAACGTCCTGACTTTC,CASSSSGANVLTF
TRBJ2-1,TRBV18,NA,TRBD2,TGTGCCAGCTCCCGGGAGGGAACCTACAATGAGCAGTTCTTC,CASSREGTYNEQFF
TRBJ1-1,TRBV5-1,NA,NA,TGCGCCAGCAGCCCCCCAGGGGAATTTACTGAAGCTTTCTTT,CASSPPGEFTEAFF
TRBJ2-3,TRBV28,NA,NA,TGTGCCAGCAGTTTGCCGCAATCGGGGTATACGCAGTATTTT,CASSLPQSGYTQYF
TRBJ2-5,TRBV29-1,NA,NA,TGCAGCGTTGAAAGGGGAGAGACCCAGTACTTC,CSVERGETQYF
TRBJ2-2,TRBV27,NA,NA,TGTGCCAGCAGTTTCTGGGGGGAGACCGGGGAGCTGTTTTTT,CASSFWGETGELFF
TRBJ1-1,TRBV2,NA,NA,TGTGCCAGCAGTACAGGGTGGGCTTTCTTT,CASSTGWAFF